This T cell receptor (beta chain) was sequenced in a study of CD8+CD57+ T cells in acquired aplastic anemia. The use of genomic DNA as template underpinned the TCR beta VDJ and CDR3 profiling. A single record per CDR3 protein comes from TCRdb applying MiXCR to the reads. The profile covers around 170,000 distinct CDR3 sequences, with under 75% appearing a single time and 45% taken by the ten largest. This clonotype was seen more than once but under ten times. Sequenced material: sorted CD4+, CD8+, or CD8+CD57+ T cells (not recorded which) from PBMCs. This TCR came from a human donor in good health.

CDR3 protein: CATSRDLWSRGDTEAFF. The CDR3 nucleotides are TGTGCCACCAGCAGAGATCTTTGGTCCCGTGGGGACACTGAAGCTTTCTTT. The J gene is TRBJ1-1, the V gene TRBV15; D is unresolved. This CDR3 spans 17 amino acids. Trimming stripped 0 bases from V and 3 bases from J, with 17 bases between. Germline CDR1 and CDR2: LNHNV and YYDKDF (reference sequence).